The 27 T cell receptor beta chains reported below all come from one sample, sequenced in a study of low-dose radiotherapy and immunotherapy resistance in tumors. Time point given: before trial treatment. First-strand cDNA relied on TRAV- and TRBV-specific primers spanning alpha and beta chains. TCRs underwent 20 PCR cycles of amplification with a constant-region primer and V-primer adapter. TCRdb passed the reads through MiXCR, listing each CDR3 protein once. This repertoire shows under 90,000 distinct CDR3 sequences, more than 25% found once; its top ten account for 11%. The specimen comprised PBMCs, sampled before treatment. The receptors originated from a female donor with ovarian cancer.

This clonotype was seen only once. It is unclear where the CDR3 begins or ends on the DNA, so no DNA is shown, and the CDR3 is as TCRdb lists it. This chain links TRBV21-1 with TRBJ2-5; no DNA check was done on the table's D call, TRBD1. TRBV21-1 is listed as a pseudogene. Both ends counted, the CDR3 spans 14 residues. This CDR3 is CASSKVGTGNTQYF.

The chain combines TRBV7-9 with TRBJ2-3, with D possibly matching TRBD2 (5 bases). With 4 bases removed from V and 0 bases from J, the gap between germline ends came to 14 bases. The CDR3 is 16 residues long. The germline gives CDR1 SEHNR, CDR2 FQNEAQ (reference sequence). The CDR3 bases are TGTGCCAGCAGCTCCCGAGAAGGCGGGAGCACAGATACGCAGTATTTT. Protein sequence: CASSSREGGSTDTQYF.

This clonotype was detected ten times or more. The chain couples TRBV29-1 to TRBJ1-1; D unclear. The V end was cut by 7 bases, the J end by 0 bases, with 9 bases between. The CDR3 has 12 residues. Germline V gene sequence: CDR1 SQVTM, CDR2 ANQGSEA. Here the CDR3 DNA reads TGCAGCGGCGCAAGGATGAACACTGAAGCTTTCTTT. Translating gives CSGARMNTEAFF.

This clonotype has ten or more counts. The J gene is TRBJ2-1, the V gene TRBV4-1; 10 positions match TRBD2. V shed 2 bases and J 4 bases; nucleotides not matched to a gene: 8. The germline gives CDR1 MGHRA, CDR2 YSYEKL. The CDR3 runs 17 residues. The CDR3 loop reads CASSQYEIAGGYNEQFF. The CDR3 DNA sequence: TGCGCCAGCAGCCAATACGAGATAGCGGGGGGATACAATGAGCAGTTCTTC.

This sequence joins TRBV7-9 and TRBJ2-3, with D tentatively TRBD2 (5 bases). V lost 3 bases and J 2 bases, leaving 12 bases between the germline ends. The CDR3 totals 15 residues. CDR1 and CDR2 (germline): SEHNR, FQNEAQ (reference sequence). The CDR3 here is CASSLKRTDTDTQYF. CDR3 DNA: TGTGCCAGCAGCTTGAAAAGGACTGACACAGATACGCAGTATTTT.

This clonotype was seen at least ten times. The CDR3 loop is CSADRARGTEAFF. The CDR3 coding sequence is TGCAGTGCGGACAGGGCTCGGGGGACTGAAGCTTTCTTT. The chain couples TRBV20-1 to TRBJ1-1; 8 bases match TRBD1. The CDR3 spans 13 residues. Germline CDR1 reads DFQATT; CDR2 reads SNEGSKA (reference sequence). V dropped 6 bases and J dropped 5; count of bases not matched to a gene: 8.

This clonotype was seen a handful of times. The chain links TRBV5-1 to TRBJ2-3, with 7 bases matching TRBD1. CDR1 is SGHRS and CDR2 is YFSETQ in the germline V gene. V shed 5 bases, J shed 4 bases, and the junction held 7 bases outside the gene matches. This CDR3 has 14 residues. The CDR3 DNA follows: TGCGCCAGCAGGGGACAGCCCGGGGCAGATACGCAGTATTTT. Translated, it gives CASRGQPGADTQYF.

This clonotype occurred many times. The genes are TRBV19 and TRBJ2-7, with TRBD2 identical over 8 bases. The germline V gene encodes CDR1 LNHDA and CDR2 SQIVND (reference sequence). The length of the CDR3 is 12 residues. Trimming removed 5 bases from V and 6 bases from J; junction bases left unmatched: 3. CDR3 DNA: TGTGCCAGTAGTGAAACTAGCGGCGAGCAGTACTTC. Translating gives CASSETSGEQYF.

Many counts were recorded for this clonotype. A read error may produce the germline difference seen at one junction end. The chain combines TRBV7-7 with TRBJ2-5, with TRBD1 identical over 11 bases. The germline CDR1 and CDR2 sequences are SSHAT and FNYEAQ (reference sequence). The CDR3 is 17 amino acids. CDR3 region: CASSLVGPGQGGETQYF. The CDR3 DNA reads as TGTGCTAGCAGCTTAGTCGGACCGGGACAGGGGGGGGAGACCCAGTACTTC.

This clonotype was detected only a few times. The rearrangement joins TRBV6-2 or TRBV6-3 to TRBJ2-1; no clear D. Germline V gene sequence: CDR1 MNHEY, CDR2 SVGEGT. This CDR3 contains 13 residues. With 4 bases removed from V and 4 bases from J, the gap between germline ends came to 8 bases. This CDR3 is CASSWTRYNEQFF. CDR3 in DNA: TGTGCCAGCAGTTGGACCCGTTACAATGAGCAGTTCTTC.

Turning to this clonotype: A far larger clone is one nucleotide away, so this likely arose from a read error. The CDR3 DNA is TGCAGCGTTGCCCGACAGGGGGGAAATGAGCAGTACTTC. Encoded protein: CSVARQGGNEQYF. The V call is TRBV29-1, the J call TRBJ2-7; 9 bases are a match to TRBD1. Germline assignment: CDR1 SQVTM and CDR2 ANQGSEA. The J segment lost 7 bases and the V segment lost 4 bases, leaving 8 bases of the junction unmatched. The length of the CDR3 is 13 residues.

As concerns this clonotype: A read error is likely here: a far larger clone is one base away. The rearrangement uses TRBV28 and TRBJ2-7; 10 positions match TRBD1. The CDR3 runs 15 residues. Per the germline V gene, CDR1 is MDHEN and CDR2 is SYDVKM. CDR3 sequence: CASKSPGQGSDEQLF. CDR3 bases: TGTGCCAGCAAATCCCCGGGACAGGGGTCGGATGAGCAGCTCTTC.

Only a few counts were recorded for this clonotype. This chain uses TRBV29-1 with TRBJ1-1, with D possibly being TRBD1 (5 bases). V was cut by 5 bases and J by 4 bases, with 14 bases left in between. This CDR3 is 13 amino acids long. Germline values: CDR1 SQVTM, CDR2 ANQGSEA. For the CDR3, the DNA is TGCAGCGTTACTCCTATGGGACCCACTGAAGCTTTCTTT. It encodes CSVTPMGPTEAFF.

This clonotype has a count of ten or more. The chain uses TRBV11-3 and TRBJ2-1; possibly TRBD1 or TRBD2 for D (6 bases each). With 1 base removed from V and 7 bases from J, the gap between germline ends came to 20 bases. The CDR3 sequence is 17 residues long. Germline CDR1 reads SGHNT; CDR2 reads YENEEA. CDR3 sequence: CASSLGHGTPGANEQFF. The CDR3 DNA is TGTGCCAGCAGCTTAGGCCACGGGACGCCGGGGGCGAATGAGCAGTTCTTC.

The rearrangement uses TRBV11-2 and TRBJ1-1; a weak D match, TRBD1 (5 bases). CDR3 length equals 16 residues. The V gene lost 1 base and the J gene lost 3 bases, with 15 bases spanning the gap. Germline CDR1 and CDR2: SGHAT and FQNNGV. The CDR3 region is CASSLVMGVVHTEAFF. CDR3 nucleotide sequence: TGTGCCAGCAGCTTAGTCATGGGGGTAGTGCACACTGAAGCTTTCTTT.

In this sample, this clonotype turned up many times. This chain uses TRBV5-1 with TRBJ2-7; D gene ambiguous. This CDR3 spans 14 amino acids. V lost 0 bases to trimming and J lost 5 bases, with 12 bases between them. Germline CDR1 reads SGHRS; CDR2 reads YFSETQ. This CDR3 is CASSLGAKTNEQYF. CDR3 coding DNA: TGCGCCAGCAGCTTGGGGGCCAAAACGAACGAGCAGTACTTC.

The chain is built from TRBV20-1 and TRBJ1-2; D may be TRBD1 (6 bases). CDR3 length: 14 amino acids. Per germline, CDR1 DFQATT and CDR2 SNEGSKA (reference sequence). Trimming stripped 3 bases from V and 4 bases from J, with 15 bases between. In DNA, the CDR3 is TGCAGTGCTAGGGTCGGGGCCAGGGGCTATGGCTACACCTTC. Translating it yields CSARVGARGYGYTF.

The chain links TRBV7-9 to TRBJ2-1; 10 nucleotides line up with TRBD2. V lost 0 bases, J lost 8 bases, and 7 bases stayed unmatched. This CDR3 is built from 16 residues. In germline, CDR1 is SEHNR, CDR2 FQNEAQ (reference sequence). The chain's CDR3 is CASSLAWLAGEDEQFF. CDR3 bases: TGTGCCAGCAGCTTAGCATGGCTAGCGGGAGAGGATGAGCAGTTCTTC.

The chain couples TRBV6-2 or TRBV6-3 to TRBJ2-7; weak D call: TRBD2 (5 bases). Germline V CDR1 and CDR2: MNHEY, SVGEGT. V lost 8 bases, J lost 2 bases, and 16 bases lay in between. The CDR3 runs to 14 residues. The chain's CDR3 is CASFGLLDPYEQYF. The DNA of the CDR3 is TGTGCCAGCTTTGGACTGCTAGATCCCTACGAGCAGTACTTC.

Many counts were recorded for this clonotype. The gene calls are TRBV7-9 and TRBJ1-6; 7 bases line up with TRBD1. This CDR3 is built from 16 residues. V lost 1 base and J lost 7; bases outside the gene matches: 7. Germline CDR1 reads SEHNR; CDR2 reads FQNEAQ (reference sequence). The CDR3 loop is CASSLGGGAGNSPLHF. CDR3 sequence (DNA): TGTGCCAGCAGCTTAGGAGGGGGCGCGGGGAATTCACCCCTCCACTTT. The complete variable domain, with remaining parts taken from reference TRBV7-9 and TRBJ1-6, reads DTGVSQNPRHKITKRGQNVTFRCDPISEHNRLYWYRQTLGQGPEFLTYFQNEAQLEKSRLLSDRFSAERPKGSFSTLEIQRTEQGDSAMYLCASSLGGGAGNSPLHFGNGTRLTVT.

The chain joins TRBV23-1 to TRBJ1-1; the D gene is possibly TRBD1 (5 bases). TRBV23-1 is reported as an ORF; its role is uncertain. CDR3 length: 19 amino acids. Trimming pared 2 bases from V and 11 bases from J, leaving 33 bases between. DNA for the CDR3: TGCGCCAGCAGTCAAAAAAAAGAAAGGGACCTCACCAGGTCTACGACGGCTTTCTTT. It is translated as CASSQKKERDLTRSTTAFF.

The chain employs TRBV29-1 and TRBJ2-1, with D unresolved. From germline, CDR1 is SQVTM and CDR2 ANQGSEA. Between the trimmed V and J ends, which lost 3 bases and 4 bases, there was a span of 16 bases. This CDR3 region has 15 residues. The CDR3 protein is CSVDTPGSKYNEQFF. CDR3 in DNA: TGCAGCGTTGATACCCCCGGTTCGAAGTACAATGAGCAGTTCTTC.

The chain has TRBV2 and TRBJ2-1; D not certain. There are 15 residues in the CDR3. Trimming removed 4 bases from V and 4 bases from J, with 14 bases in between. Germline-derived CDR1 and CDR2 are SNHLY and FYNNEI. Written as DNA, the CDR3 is TGTGCCAGCAGTGTTGTAGGCAGCCGATACAATGAGCAGTTCTTC. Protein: CASSVVGSRYNEQFF.

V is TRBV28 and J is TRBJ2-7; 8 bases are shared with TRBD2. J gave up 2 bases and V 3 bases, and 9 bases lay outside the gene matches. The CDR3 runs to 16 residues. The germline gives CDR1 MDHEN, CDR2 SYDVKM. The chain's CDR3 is CASSLGGGRTAYEQYF. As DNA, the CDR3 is TGTGCCAGCAGTTTGGGCGGGGGGAGGACTGCCTACGAGCAGTACTTC.

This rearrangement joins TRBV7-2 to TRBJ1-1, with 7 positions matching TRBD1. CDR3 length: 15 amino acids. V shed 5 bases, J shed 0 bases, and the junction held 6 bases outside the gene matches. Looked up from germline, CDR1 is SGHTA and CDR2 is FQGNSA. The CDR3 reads CASSQRDSLNTEAFF. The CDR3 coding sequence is TGTGCCAGCAGCCAAAGGGACAGCTTGAACACTGAAGCTTTCTTT.

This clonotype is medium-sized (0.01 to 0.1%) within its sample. The CDR3 spells CASSHPGQGTDTQYF. In DNA form, the CDR3 reads TGTGCCAGCAGTCACCCGGGACAGGGCACAGATACGCAGTATTTT. The chain links TRBV28 to TRBJ2-3; TRBD1 matches 8 bases. The CDR3 has 15 residues. J gave up 1 base and V 5 bases, and 5 bases lay outside the gene matches. From germline, CDR1 is MDHEN and CDR2 SYDVKM.

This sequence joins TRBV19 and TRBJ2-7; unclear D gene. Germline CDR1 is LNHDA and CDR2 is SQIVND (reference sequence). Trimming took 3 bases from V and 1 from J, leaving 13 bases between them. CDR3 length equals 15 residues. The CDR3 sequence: CASSMSTPGSYEQYF. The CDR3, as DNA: TGTGCCAGTAGTATGTCGACCCCCGGGTCCTACGAGCAGTACTTC.